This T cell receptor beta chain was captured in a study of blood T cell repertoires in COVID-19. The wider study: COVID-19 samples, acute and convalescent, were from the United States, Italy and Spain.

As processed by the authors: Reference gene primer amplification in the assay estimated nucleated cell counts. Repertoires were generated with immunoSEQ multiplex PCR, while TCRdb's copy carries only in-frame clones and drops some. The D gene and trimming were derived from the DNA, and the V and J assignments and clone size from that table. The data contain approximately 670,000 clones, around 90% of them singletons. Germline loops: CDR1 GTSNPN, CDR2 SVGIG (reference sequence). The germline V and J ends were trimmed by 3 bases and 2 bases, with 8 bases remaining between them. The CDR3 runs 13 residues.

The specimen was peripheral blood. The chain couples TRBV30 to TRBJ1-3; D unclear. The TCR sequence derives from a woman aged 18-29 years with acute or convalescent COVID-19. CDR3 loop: CAWSTDTGNTIYF. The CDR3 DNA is TGTGCCTGGAGCACAGACACTGGAAACACCATATATTTT.